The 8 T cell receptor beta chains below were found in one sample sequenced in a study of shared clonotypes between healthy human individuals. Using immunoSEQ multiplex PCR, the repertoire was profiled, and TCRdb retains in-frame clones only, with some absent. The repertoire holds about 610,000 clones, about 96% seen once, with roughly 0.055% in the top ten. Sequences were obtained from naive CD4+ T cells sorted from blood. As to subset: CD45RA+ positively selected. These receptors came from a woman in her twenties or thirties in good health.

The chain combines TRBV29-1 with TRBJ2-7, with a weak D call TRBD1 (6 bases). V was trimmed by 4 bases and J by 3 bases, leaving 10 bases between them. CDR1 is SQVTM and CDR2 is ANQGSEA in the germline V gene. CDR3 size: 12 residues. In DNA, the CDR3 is TGCAGCGTTGTCTGGGGGCGCTACGAGCAGTACTTC. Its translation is CSVVWGRYEQYF.

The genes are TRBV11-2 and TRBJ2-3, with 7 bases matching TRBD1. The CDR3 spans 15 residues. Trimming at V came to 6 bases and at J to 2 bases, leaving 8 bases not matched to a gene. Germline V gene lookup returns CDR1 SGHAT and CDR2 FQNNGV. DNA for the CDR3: TGTGCCAGCAGACGATCCGGGACAGTCACAGATACGCAGTATTTT. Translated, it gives CASRRSGTVTDTQYF.

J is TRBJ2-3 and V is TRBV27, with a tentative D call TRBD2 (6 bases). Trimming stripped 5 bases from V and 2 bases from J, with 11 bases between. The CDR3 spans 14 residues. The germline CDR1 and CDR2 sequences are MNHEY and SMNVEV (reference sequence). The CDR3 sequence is CASSPREDTDTQYF. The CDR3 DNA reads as TGTGCCAGCAGTCCGAGGGAGGACACAGATACGCAGTATTTT.

The CDR3: CASSLLAGGGSDTQYF. The CDR3 DNA reads TGTGCCAGCAGCTTGCTTGCGGGAGGAGGGTCAGATACGCAGTATTTT. The chain couples TRBV5-4 to TRBJ2-3, with 8 bases lining up with TRBD2. Germline V lookup: CDR1 SGHNT, CDR2 YYREEE (reference sequence). Trimming cost V 1 base and J 4 bases; bases outside gene matches: 8. This CDR3 region has 16 residues.

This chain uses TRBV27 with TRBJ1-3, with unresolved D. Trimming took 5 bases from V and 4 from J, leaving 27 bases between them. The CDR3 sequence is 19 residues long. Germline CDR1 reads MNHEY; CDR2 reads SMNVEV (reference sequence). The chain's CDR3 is CASSPSTDYGRMAGNTIYF. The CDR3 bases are TGTGCCAGCAGTCCCTCGACGGACTACGGCAGGATGGCGGGAAACACCATATATTTT.

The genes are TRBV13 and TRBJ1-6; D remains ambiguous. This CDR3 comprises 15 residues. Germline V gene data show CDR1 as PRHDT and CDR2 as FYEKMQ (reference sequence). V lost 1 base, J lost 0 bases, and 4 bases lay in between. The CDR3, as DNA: TGTGCCAGCAGCTTAGTGGGCTCCTATAATTCACCCCTCCACTTT. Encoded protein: CASSLVGSYNSPLHF. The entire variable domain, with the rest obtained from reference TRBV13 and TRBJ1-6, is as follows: AAGVIQSPRHLIKEKRETATLKCYPIPRHDTVYWYQQGPGQDPQFLISFYEKMQSDKGSIPDRFSAQQFSDYHSELNMSSLELGDSALYFCASSLVGSYNSPLHFGNGTRLTVT.

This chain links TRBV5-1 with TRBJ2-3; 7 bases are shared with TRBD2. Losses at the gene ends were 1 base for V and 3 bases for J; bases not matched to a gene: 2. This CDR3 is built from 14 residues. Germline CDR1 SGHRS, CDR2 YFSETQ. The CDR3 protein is CASSLSSGTDTQYF. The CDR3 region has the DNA TGCGCCAGCAGCTTGTCTAGCGGAACAGATACGCAGTATTTT.

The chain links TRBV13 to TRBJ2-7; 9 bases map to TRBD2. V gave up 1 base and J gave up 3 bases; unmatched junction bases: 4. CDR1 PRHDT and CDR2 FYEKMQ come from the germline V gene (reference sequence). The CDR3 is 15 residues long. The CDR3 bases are TGTGCCAGCAGCTTAGAGGCTAGCGGGAACTACGAGCAGTACTTC. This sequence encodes CASSLEASGNYEQYF.